This T cell receptor (beta chain) emerged from a study of blood T cell repertoires in COVID-19. Study information: Samples representing acute and convalescent COVID-19 were sourced from the United States, Italy and Spain. PBMCs, B-cell-depleted T cells, or T cells were the source of the cDNA or gDNA that made up the material.

Germline CDR1 and CDR2: LGHNA and YNFKEQ. With V trimmed by 0 bases and J by 4 bases, 6 bases remained unmatched. The CDR3 consists of 16 residues. Authors' processing steps: Researchers report that nucleated cell counts were estimated from reference gene primer amplification. Profiling relied on immunoSEQ multiplex PCR, and the TCRdb table lists in-frame clones only, not all of them. V and J calls and clone size come straight from that table; D and trimming were deduced from the DNA. Here the sample spans about 21,000 clones, roughly 85% being singletons. This TCR derives from a human donor in a cohort sampled during active COVID-19. The gene calls are TRBV4-2 and TRBJ1-1; 9 positions match TRBD1. Sequencing was done on a sample of peripheral blood. The CDR3 DNA follows: TGTGCCAGCAGCCAAGAGGTACAGGGGGCCGTCACTGAAGCTTTCTTT. Its protein is CASSQEVQGAVTEAFF.